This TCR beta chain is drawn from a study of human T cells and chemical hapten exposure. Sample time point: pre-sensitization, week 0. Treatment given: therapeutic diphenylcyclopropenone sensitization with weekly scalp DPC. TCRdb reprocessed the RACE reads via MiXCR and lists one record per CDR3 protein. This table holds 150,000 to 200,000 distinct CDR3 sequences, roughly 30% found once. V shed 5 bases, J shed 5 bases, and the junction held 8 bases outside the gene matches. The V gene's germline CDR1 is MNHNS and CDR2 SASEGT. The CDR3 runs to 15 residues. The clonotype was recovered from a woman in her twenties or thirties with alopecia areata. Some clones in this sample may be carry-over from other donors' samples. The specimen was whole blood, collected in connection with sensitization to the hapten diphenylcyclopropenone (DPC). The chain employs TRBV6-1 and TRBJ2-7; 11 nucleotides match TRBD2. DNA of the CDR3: TGTGCCAGCAGTAAACTAGCGGGGGCAATCCACGAGCAGTACTTC. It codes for CASSKLAGAIHEQYF.